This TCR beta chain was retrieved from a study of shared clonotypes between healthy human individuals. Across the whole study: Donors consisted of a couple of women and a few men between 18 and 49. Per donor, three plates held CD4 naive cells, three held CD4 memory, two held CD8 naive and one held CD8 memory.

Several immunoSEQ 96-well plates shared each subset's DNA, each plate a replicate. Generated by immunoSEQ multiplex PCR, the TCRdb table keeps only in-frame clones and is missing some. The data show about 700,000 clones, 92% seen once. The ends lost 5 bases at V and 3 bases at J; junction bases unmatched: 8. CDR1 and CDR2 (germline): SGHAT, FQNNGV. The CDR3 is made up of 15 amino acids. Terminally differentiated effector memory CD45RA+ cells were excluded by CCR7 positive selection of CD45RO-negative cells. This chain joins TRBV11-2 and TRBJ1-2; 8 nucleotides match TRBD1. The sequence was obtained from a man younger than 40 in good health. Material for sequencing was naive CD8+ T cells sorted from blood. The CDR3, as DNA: TGTGCCAGCAGCACTCGACAGGGGAGGGACTATGGCTACACCTTC. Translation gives CASSTRQGRDYGYTF.